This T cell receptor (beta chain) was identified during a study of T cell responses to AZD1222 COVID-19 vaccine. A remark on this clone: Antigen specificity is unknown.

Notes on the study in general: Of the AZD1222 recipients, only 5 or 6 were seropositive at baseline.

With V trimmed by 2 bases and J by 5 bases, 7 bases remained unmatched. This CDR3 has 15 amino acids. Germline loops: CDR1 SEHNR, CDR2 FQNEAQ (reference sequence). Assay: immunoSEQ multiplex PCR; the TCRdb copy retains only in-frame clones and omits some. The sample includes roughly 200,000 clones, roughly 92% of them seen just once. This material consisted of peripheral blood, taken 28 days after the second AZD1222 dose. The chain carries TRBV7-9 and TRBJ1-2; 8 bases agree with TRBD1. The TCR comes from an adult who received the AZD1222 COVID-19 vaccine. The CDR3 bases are TGTGCCAGCAGCTTACCGGACAGGGTCGGATATGGCTACACCTTC. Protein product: CASSLPDRVGYGYTF.